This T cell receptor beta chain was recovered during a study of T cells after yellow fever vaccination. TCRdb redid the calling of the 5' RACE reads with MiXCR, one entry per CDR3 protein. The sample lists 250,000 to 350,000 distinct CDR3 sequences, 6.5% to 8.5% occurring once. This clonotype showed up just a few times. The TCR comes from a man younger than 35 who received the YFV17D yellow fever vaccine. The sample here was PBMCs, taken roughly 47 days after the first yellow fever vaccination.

The CDR3, as DNA: TGTGCCTCCGGGACAGGGGATGCAGATACGCAGTATTTT. This codes for CASGTGDADTQYF. This chain connects TRBV24-1 to TRBJ2-3; TRBD1 agrees at 10 bases. The CDR3 is 13 residues long. J gave up 4 bases and V 12 bases, and 6 bases lay outside the gene matches. Per germline, CDR1 KGHDR and CDR2 SFDVKD.